The clone carrying this T cell receptor (beta chain) showed up just a few times. The time point denotes: pre-treatment sample, taken before nivolumab and TIL therapy. The immunoSEQ assay was v3. Sequencing depth was approximately 2 million read pairs for survey level, about 5-6 million for deep. Sequencing was performed with immunoSEQ multiplex PCR; in TCRdb, only in-frame clones are kept and a portion is missing. The profile shows some 52,000 clones, 70% to 85% of them singletons. This CDR3 spans 19 amino acids. Per the germline V gene, CDR1 is MGHRA and CDR2 is YSYEKL. With 0 bases clipped from V and 0 bases from J, the junction kept 8 bases outside the gene matches. These data are taken from a study of TIL therapy for anti-PD-1-resistant metastatic lung cancer.

The chain joins TRBV4-1 to TRBJ2-2, with 9 bases fitting TRBD2. The sample consisted of blood, taken at baseline. The TCR sequence derives from a woman between 30 and 80 years old with non-small cell lung cancer. The CDR3 reads CASSQDGGRAGSNTGELFF. The CDR3 coding sequence is TGCGCCAGCAGCCAAGACGGCGGGAGGGCCGGTTCGAACACCGGGGAGCTGTTTTTT.